These 15 T cell receptor beta chains originate from one sample sequenced in a study of blood T cell repertoires in COVID-19. The method was immunoSEQ multiplex PCR; TCRdb's version includes in-frame clones alone and lacks a portion of them. The sample yields about 52,000 clones, roughly 86% seen once. Source material: peripheral blood. These receptors were taken from an older man with active or convalescent COVID-19.

This sequence joins TRBV2 and TRBJ2-1; TRBD2 matches at 10 bases. V gave up 7 bases and J gave up 6 bases; unmatched junction bases: 6. Germline-derived CDR1 and CDR2 are SNHLY and FYNNEI. There are 14 residues in the CDR3. The CDR3 here is CASKEREGRNEQFF. Written as DNA, the CDR3 is TGTGCCAGCAAAGAGCGGGAGGGACGCAATGAGCAGTTCTTC.

Here the CDR3 reads CASSVGQPSTDTQYF. In nucleotides, the CDR3 is TGCGCCAGCAGCGTGGGACAACCTAGCACAGATACGCAGTATTTT. This chain links TRBV5-1 with TRBJ2-3; TRBD1 might be the D (6 bases). Germline CDR1 and CDR2: SGHRS and YFSETQ. The CDR3 consists of 15 residues. V lost 4 bases to trimming and J lost 0 bases, with 12 bases between them.

Written as DNA, the CDR3 is TGTGCCATCAGTGATTTGGGACAGGAGTATGGCTACACCTTC. It codes for CAISDLGQEYGYTF. This sequence joins TRBV10-3 and TRBJ1-2; 8 bases line up with TRBD1. Germline V gene lookup returns CDR1 ENHRY and CDR2 SYGVKD. The CDR3 spans 14 residues. The V gene end was trimmed by 3 bases and the J gene end by 5 bases; junction bases not matched to a gene: 5.

V usage is TRBV10-3 and J usage is TRBJ2-3; D is possibly TRBD2 (6 bases). This CDR3 has 12 residues. Per the germline V gene, CDR1 is ENHRY and CDR2 is SYGVKD. The V end was cut by 7 bases, the J end by 5 bases, with 10 bases between. The CDR3 region is CAIKSEGDTQYF. In nucleotides, the CDR3 is TGTGCCATCAAATCGGAGGGAGATACGCAGTATTTT.

A few counts support this clone. This chain joins TRBV5-1 and TRBJ1-1, with TRBD1 as a possible D gene (5 bases). V was shortened by 5 bases and J by 0 bases, with 11 bases between the two germline ends. The CDR3 has 14 residues. CDR1 is SGHRS and CDR2 is YFSETQ in the germline V gene. CDR3 loop: CASRQDRLNTEAFF. CDR3 sequence (DNA): TGCGCCAGCAGGCAAGACAGACTGAACACTGAAGCTTTCTTT.

This sequence joins TRBV10-2 and TRBJ2-5; possibly TRBD1 for D (5 bases). Germline V gene data show CDR1 as WSHSY and CDR2 as SAAADI. The CDR3 sequence is 15 residues long. Trimming shortened V by 2 bases and J by 4 bases, and 14 bases separated the two germline ends. CDR3 nucleotide sequence: TGCGCCAGCAGTGAGGGGGCGGCCCCCCGAGAGACCCAGTACTTC. It encodes CASSEGAAPRETQYF.

This clone was picked up one time. The gene calls are TRBV6-5 and TRBJ2-7, with 7 bases matching TRBD1. The V gene end was trimmed by 2 bases and the J gene end by 5 bases; junction bases not matched to a gene: 12. Germline CDR1 MNHEY, CDR2 SVGAGI. The CDR3 spans 16 residues. The CDR3 loop is CASSYTDRANIDEQYF. CDR3 DNA sequence: TGTGCCAGCAGTTACACCGACAGGGCAAACATTGACGAGCAGTACTTC.

This sequence joins TRBV4-1 and TRBJ2-7; 11 bases align to TRBD2. The CDR3 length is 15 residues. CDR1 and CDR2 (germline): MGHRA, YSYEKL. The J segment lost 4 bases and the V segment lost 6 bases, leaving 8 bases of the junction unmatched. The CDR3 is CASRSLAGEGYEQYF. The CDR3 nucleotides read TGCGCCAGCAGATCACTAGCGGGAGAGGGGTACGAGCAGTACTTC.

This chain connects TRBV2 to TRBJ1-2, with TRBD1 identical over 7 bases. This CDR3 has 13 residues. J was trimmed by 6 bases and V by 11 bases; bases with no gene match: 12. Germline V lookup: CDR1 SNHLY, CDR2 FYNNEI. CDR3 region: CASAQRGLDGYTF. In nucleotides, the CDR3 is TGTGCCTCAGCACAGAGGGGGCTCGATGGCTACACCTTC. The whole variable domain, remainder taken from reference TRBV2 and TRBJ1-2, is EPEVTQTPSHQVTQMGQEVILRCVPISNHLYFYWYRQILGQKVEFLVSFYNNEISEKSEIFDDQFSVERPDGSNFTLKIRSTKLEDSAMYFCASAQRGLDGYTFGSGTRLTVV.

V usage is TRBV5-1 and J usage is TRBJ2-1; D possibly corresponds to TRBD2 (6 bases). V shed 3 bases and J shed 5 bases, with 15 bases lying between them. The CDR3 consists of 15 residues. The germline V gene has CDR1 SGHRS and CDR2 YFSETQ. The CDR3 DNA follows: TGCGCCAGCAGCTCGCTAGCGTCGGGGGACAATGAGCAGTTCTTC. Its protein is CASSSLASGDNEQFF.

This clone appeared once. This chain links TRBV30 with TRBJ2-7; 8 bases fit TRBD2. J gave up 2 bases and V 2 bases, and 17 bases lay outside the gene matches. This CDR3 region has 18 residues. The germline V gene encodes CDR1 GTSNPN and CDR2 SVGIG (reference sequence). CDR3: CAWSRRGSGGYGAYEQYF. In DNA form, the CDR3 reads TGTGCCTGGAGTCGTAGGGGAAGCGGGGGCTACGGTGCCTACGAGCAGTACTTC.

This chain joins TRBV30 and TRBJ1-2; 7 bases match TRBD1. Germline lookup yields CDR1 GTSNPN and CDR2 SVGIG (reference sequence). V was pared by 1 base and J by 7 bases, with 6 bases of the junction left unmatched. The CDR3 is made up of 13 amino acids. The CDR3 DNA sequence: TGTGCCTGGAGTGCCCAGGGGGTTGGTGGCTACACCTTC. Translated: CAWSAQGVGGYTF.

This clone was recorded once. This rearrangement joins TRBV9 to TRBJ2-3; 12 nucleotides match TRBD2. Germline V gene lookup returns CDR1 SGDLS and CDR2 YYNGEE. J lost 1 base, V lost 4 bases, and 13 bases had no gene match. This CDR3 is built from 19 residues. The CDR3 reads CASSPHGLAGSGGTDTQYF. CDR3 in DNA: TGTGCCAGCAGCCCCCACGGACTAGCGGGGTCTGGCGGCACAGATACGCAGTATTTT. Full variable domain (outside the CDR3, taken from reference TRBV9 and TRBJ2-3): DSGVTQTPKHLITATGQRVTLRCSPRSGDLSVYWYQQSLDQGLQFLIQYYNGEERAKGNILERFSAQQFPDLHSELNLSSLELGDSALYFCASSPHGLAGSGGTDTQYFGPGTRLTVL.

This clone was observed a single time. The CDR3 sequence is CASSQVRLAADTQYF. The CDR3 nucleotides are TGTGCCAGCAGCCAAGTTAGACTAGCGGCAGATACGCAGTATTTT. The rearrangement joins TRBV3-1 (or the pseudogene TRBV3-2) to TRBJ2-3; 9 bases are shared with TRBD2. This CDR3 region has 15 residues. Germline V lookup: CDR1 LGHDT, CDR2 YNNKEL (reference sequence). V was pared by 1 base and J by 4 bases, with 3 bases of the junction left unmatched.

V gene TRBV7-8 combines with J gene TRBJ2-1; 8 positions match TRBD2. This CDR3 contains 16 residues. The germline V gene encodes CDR1 SGHVS and CDR2 FQNEAQ. V lost 5 bases, J lost 4 bases, and 10 bases stayed unmatched. In nucleotides, the CDR3 is TGTGCCAGCAGCGGAGGAAGCGGGGGCGCATACAATGAGCAGTTCTTC. Encoded protein: CASSGGSGGAYNEQFF.